Below, one TCR beta chain is given with its context. With a J-beta primer mix and a sample-barcoded 5' primer, a second PCR ran roughly 6 to 11 cycles. Using its own MiXCR run on the 5' RACE reads, TCRdb lists one record per CDR3 protein. Altogether about 1.1 million distinct CDR3 sequences are present, roughly two fifths being singletons, with the ten largest covering approximately 14%. The sample is drawn from a study of blood T cells in healthy people across ages. The CDR3 has 13 residues. V was cut by 5 bases and J by 3 bases, with 11 bases left in between. Germline CDR1 and CDR2: SQVTM and ANQGSEA.

Sample: blood. This chain connects TRBV29-1 to TRBJ1-5; D gene unclear. This TCR derives from a man between 18 and 35 years old in good health. CDR3 residues: CSVRNAYNQPQHF. CDR3 in DNA: TGCAGCGTTAGGAACGCTTACAATCAGCCCCAGCATTTT.